This record looks at one T cell receptor beta chain sequence and its context. The sample originates from a study of blood T cell repertoires in COVID-19. For the study at large: COVID-19 samples collected from the United States, Italy and Spain covered acute and convalescent phases. T cells, B-cell-depleted T cells, or PBMCs provided the cDNA or gDNA that served as material.

Original data processing: Reference gene primer amplification yielded estimated nucleated cell counts. The repertoire was sequenced with immunoSEQ multiplex PCR; TCRdb's copy has only in-frame clones and lacks some. From that table come the V and J calls and clone size; the DNA was used to work out D and trimming. Of around 43,000 clones in the sample, 80% to 90% were seen once. V lost 3 bases, J lost 7 bases, and 9 bases stayed unmatched. This CDR3 region has 16 residues. CDR1 is ENHRY and CDR2 is SYGVKD in the germline V gene. The clonotype was recovered from a woman in her 70s with acute or convalescent COVID-19. The chain is built from TRBV10-3 and TRBJ1-6; the match to TRBD1 covers 7 bases. Sequencing used peripheral blood. CDR3 amino acids: CAISDPRGQGNSPLHF. Written as DNA, the CDR3 is TGTGCCATCAGTGACCCTAGGGGGCAGGGGAATTCACCCCTCCACTTT.